This T cell receptor beta chain was identified in a study of shared clonotypes between healthy human individuals. Study as a whole: Contributing individuals were two females and three males aged 18 to 49. Used for every donor were three CD4 naive, three CD4 memory, two CD8 naive and one CD8 memory plate.

Overall study findings and caveats: It was expected that sequencing depth would affect clonotype sharing among donors.

In the case of this clone: Antigen unknown.

Deep level was the assay's run setting. Some clones are missing from TCRdb's copy, which holds only in-frame ones; the method was immunoSEQ multiplex PCR. The sample lists around 2.5 million clones; 80% to 95% were seen once. Source material: naive CD4+ T cells from PBMCs. Documented subset: CD45RA+ positively selected. This clonotype was obtained from a man aged 18 to 30 in good health. Some clones in this sample may be carry-over from other donors' samples.

Here the CDR3 reads CASSIGTNYGYTF. The CDR3 DNA reads TGTGCCAGCAGCATTGGCACCAACTATGGCTACACCTTC. This chain joins TRBV5-5 and TRBJ1-2, with D unresolved. This CDR3 contains 13 residues. Trimming took off 4 bases at V and 2 bases at J, with 9 bases between the two ends. Germline CDR1 SGHKS, CDR2 YYEKEE (reference sequence).